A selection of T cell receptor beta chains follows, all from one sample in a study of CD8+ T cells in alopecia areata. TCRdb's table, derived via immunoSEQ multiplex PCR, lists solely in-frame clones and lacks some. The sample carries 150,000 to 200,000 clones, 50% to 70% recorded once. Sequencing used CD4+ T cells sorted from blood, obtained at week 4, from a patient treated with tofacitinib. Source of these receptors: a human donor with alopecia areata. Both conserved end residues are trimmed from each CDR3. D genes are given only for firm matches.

CDR3 protein: ASIRDPGRTYGYT; D gene: .; J gene: TRBJ1-2; V gene: TRBV18
CDR3 protein: ASTLRASGGETQY; D gene: TRBD2; J gene: TRBJ2-5; V gene: TRBV5-1
CDR3 protein: ASSQKEGVGYEQY; D gene: .; J gene: TRBJ2-7; V gene: TRBV23-1
CDR3 protein: ASSPWDRGNTEAF; D gene: TRBD1; J gene: TRBJ1-1; V gene: TRBV5-1
CDR3 protein: ASRRSGTEAF; D gene: .; J gene: TRBJ1-1; V gene: TRBV6-5
CDR3 protein: AQKGRNTEAF; D gene: .; J gene: TRBJ1-1; V gene: TRBV30
CDR3 protein: SVAGLLGTDTQY; D gene: .; J gene: TRBJ2-3; V gene: TRBV29-1
CDR3 protein: SVEWGGRSTDTQY; D gene: .; J gene: TRBJ2-3; V gene: TRBV29-1
CDR3 protein: SVWDGQYEQY; D gene: .; J gene: TRBJ2-7; V gene: TRBV29-1
CDR3 protein: ASSHPLSRVDNSPLH; D gene: .; J gene: TRBJ1-6; V gene: TRBV4-1
CDR3 protein: AWTSPGQGISPLH; D gene: TRBD1; J gene: TRBJ1-6; V gene: TRBV30
CDR3 protein: SAGQVGNTGELF; D gene: TRBD1; J gene: TRBJ2-2; V gene: TRBV29-1
CDR3 protein: SVGTGQETQY; D gene: TRBD1; J gene: TRBJ2-5; V gene: TRBV29-1
CDR3 protein: ASSFELGWETQY; D gene: .; J gene: TRBJ2-5; V gene: TRBV11-2
CDR3 protein: ASSGGFQGRGYT; D gene: .; J gene: TRBJ1-2; V gene: TRBV18
CDR3 protein: ASRGSTDTQY; D gene: .; J gene: TRBJ2-3; V gene: TRBV6-6
CDR3 protein: ASSIGTSKDTQY; D gene: TRBD2; J gene: TRBJ2-3; V gene: TRBV5-1
CDR3 protein: AWSFKGIQPQH; D gene: .; J gene: TRBJ1-5; V gene: TRBV30
CDR3 protein: ASSVAAGGSGQETQY; D gene: TRBD2; J gene: TRBJ2-5; V gene: TRBV9
CDR3 protein: ASSGGRDRVFDTQY; D gene: TRBD1; J gene: TRBJ2-3; V gene: TRBV7-2
CDR3 protein: ASRPPGHGTYEQY; D gene: .; J gene: TRBJ2-7; V gene: TRBV11-2
CDR3 protein: SVLTSGADTQY; D gene: .; J gene: TRBJ2-3; V gene: TRBV29-1
CDR3 protein: ASSTGGNQPQH; D gene: TRBD1; J gene: TRBJ1-5; V gene: TRBV7-9
CDR3 protein: ASSWWDRTIEQF; D gene: TRBD1; J gene: TRBJ2-1; V gene: TRBV5-6
CDR3 protein: AISEDGGGYGYT; D gene: .; J gene: TRBJ1-2; V gene: TRBV10-3
CDR3 protein: ASSPPPSLRTGEDGYT; D gene: TRBD1; J gene: TRBJ1-2; V gene: TRBV5-1
CDR3 protein: SVVTSGANVLT; D gene: .; J gene: TRBJ2-6; V gene: TRBV29-1
CDR3 protein: ASSEAPNQPQH; D gene: .; J gene: TRBJ1-5; V gene: TRBV5-1